Following are 18 T cell receptor beta chains from one sample sequenced in a study of Graves' ophthalmopathy and Graves' hyperthyroidism. RNA transcripts were the template, and TCR beta CDR3 regions were amplified from them. First-round RT-PCR with HTBI primers preceded a second-round multiplex PCR. TCRdb reprocessed the multiplex PCR reads with MiXCR, giving one entry per CDR3 protein. This sample has roughly 400,000 distinct CDR3 sequences, with about a sixth found just once. Sequencing was performed on peripheral blood. All receptors come from a woman aged 18-29 years with Graves' ophthalmopathy.

This clonotype was seen ten or more times. V gene TRBV6-2 or TRBV6-3 combines with J gene TRBJ1-1; TRBD1 aligns across 9 bases. The CDR3 runs to 17 residues. V shed 0 bases, J shed 5 bases, and the junction held 10 bases outside the gene matches. In germline, CDR1 is MNHEY, CDR2 SVGEGT. The CDR3 DNA sequence: TGTGCCAGCAGTTACTCGAAAAGGGACAGGGTGTCGACTGAAGCTTTCTTT. This codes for CASSYSKRDRVSTEAFF.

This clonotype was observed at least ten times. This chain joins TRBV11-2 and TRBJ1-1; D is possibly TRBD1 (5 bases). The V gene lost 1 base and the J gene lost 5 bases, with 11 bases spanning the gap. The CDR3 loop spans 14 amino acids. The germline CDR1 and CDR2 sequences are SGHAT and FQNNGV. This chain's CDR3 is CASSLVGRETEAFF. The CDR3 nucleotides are TGTGCCAGCAGCTTAGTGGGCAGGGAGACTGAAGCTTTCTTT. The full variable domain, with the rest looked up from reference TRBV11-2 and TRBJ1-1, is EAGVAQSPRYKIIEKRQSVAFWCNPISGHATLYWYQQILGQGPKLLIQFQNNGVVDDSQLPKDRFSAERLKGVDSTLKIQPAKLEDSAVYLCASSLVGRETEAFFGQGTRLTVV.

This clonotype was detected ten times or more. The rearrangement links TRBV6-1 to TRBJ1-1; D not certain. Between the trimmed V and J ends, which lost 2 bases and 7 bases, there was a span of 23 bases. Germline V gives CDR1 MNHNS, CDR2 SASEGT. The CDR3 is 17 residues long. DNA of the CDR3: TGTGCCAGCAGTGAACTCAAGGTTATGTCGGTTTTCGGTGAAGCTTTCTTT. It codes for CASSELKVMSVFGEAFF.

This clonotype showed up many times. The chain carries TRBV11-2 and TRBJ2-2, with TRBD1 as a possible D gene (5 bases). Trimming left V 4 bases short and J 4 bases short, with 16 bases between. This CDR3 is built from 16 residues. Germline values: CDR1 SGHAT, CDR2 FQNNGV. The chain's CDR3 is CASSSQQASATGELFF. The CDR3 DNA reads TGTGCCAGCAGCTCCCAACAGGCCTCGGCCACCGGGGAGCTGTTTTTT.

There are many counts of this clonotype. V and J are TRBV28 and TRBJ1-1; the D gene is possibly TRBD1 (5 bases). V dropped 5 bases and J dropped 7 bases, with 20 bases sitting between them. The CDR3 extends over 15 amino acids. The germline CDR1 and CDR2 sequences are MDHEN and SYDVKM. The CDR3 sequence is CASSTNPSGTIEAFF. Written as DNA, the CDR3 is TGTGCCAGCAGTACCAACCCCTCCGGGACCATTGAAGCTTTCTTT.

This clonotype was seen many times. The chain has TRBV20-1 and TRBJ2-7; D possibly corresponds to TRBD2 (6 bases). The V and J ends lost 2 bases and 2 bases respectively, with 10 bases between them. Per germline, CDR1 DFQATT and CDR2 SNEGSKA (reference sequence). The CDR3 totals 13 residues. CDR3 sequence reads: CSARPGGTYEQYF. The CDR3 region has the DNA TGCAGTGCTAGACCCGGCGGGACCTACGAGCAGTACTTC.

This clonotype was picked up many times. CDR3 in DNA: TGTGCCAGCAGTGGGACAGGGTATCAGCCCCAGCATTTT. This encodes CASSGTGYQPQHF. The rearrangement uses TRBV6-1 and TRBJ1-5; 8 nucleotides match TRBD1. The CDR3 has 13 amino acids. In germline, CDR1 is MNHNS, CDR2 SASEGT. Unmatched junction bases numbered 1, after V lost 4 bases and J lost 5 bases.

This clonotype showed up many times. The rearrangement uses TRBV10-3 and TRBJ2-3, with a weak D call TRBD1 (6 bases). This CDR3 spans 17 amino acids. From germline, CDR1 is ENHRY and CDR2 SYGVKD. Between the trimmed V and J ends, which lost 4 bases and 1 base, there was a span of 18 bases. The CDR3 protein is CAISGTGTTSRTDTQYF. The CDR3 bases are TGTGCCATCAGTGGCACCGGGACAACGAGCCGCACAGATACGCAGTATTTT.

J is TRBJ2-5 and V is TRBV6-5; a weak D match, TRBD2 (6 bases). In germline, CDR1 is MNHEY, CDR2 SVGAGI. The CDR3 runs 15 residues. The V end lost 4 bases, the J end lost 2 bases, and 14 bases lay between the germline ends. The CDR3 region has the DNA TGTGCCAGCAGTTGGAGGGAGACCTTACAAGAGACCCAGTACTTC. Protein: CASSWRETLQETQYF.

This clonotype has a count of ten or more. V is TRBV7-9 and J is TRBJ1-1; 9 nucleotides match TRBD1. The J segment lost 7 bases and the V segment lost 2 bases, leaving 5 bases of the junction unmatched. Germline V CDR1 and CDR2: SEHNR, FQNEAQ (reference sequence). The CDR3 runs to 14 residues. Written as DNA, the CDR3 is TGTGCCAGCAGCTTAAAACAGGGGGCTGGTGAAGCTTTCTTT. Its translation: CASSLKQGAGEAFF.

The table lists this clonotype with many counts. The V gene is TRBV28, the J gene TRBJ2-7; tentatively, D is TRBD1 (8 bases). The germline V gene encodes CDR1 MDHEN and CDR2 SYDVKM. V lost 6 bases and J lost 12, with 18 bases in between. The CDR3 consists of 12 residues. The CDR3 loop reads CASSATGGGAYF. The CDR3 DNA is TGTGCCAGCAGCGCTACAGGGGGAGGGGCGTACTTC.

This clonotype was found many times. The chain couples TRBV28 to TRBJ1-3; D call uncertain. V lost 3 bases, J lost 1 base, and 13 bases lay in between. Germline-derived CDR1 and CDR2 are MDHEN and SYDVKM. CDR3 length equals 16 residues. CDR3: CASSFYRLLSGNTIYF. The CDR3 nucleotides read TGTGCCAGCAGTTTCTATAGGTTACTATCTGGAAACACCATATATTTT.

This clonotype was seen many times. The CDR3 loop is CAWSVPGQGISYEQYF. CDR3 nucleotides: TGTGCCTGGAGTGTACCGGGGCAGGGAATTTCCTACGAGCAGTACTTC. The V gene is TRBV30, the J gene TRBJ2-7; either TRBD1 or TRBD2 may fit D (5 bases each). Deletions cut 0 bases from V and 1 base from J, with 16 bases between. The germline V gene encodes CDR1 GTSNPN and CDR2 SVGIG (reference sequence). This CDR3 is built from 16 residues. The full variable domain, in which reference TRBV30 and TRBJ2-7 provide the parts outside the CDR3, is SQTIHQWPATLVQPVGSPLSLECTVEGTSNPNLYWYRQAAGRGLQLLFYSVGIGQISSEVPQNLSASRPQDRQFILSSKKLLLSDSGFYLCAWSVPGQGISYEQYFGPGTRLTVT.

The rearrangement links TRBV19 to TRBJ2-2; no reliable D call. The CDR3 covers 14 residues. V dropped 3 bases and J dropped 7 bases, with 12 bases sitting between them. Germline-derived CDR1 and CDR2 are LNHDA and SQIVND (reference sequence). CDR3 nucleotide sequence: TGTGCCAGTAGTATGGGGTTACGGGTCGGGGAGCTGTTTTTT. Its protein is CASSMGLRVGELFF.

This clonotype appeared many times. The J gene is TRBJ2-7, the V gene TRBV7-2; D gene ambiguous. This CDR3 spans 14 amino acids. V was pared by 2 bases and J by 2 bases, with 10 bases between. Germline loops: CDR1 SGHTA, CDR2 FQGNSA. The CDR3 is CASSLKGSTYEQYF. CDR3 nucleotide sequence: TGTGCCAGCAGCTTAAAGGGTTCGACCTACGAGCAGTACTTC.

This clonotype was picked up many times. The chain recombines TRBV6-5 with TRBJ1-2; D not resolved. The CDR3 runs 13 residues. Germline CDR1 and CDR2: MNHEY and SVGAGI. Trimming pared 8 bases from V and 0 bases from J, leaving 10 bases between. The CDR3 here is CASQPRANYGYTF. The DNA for the CDR3 is TGTGCCAGCCAGCCCAGAGCTAACTATGGCTACACCTTC.

This clonotype was counted ten times or more. The rearrangement joins TRBV25-1 to TRBJ1-5, with D possibly TRBD1 on 6 matching bases. Germline-derived CDR1 and CDR2 are MGHDK and SYGVNS. CDR3 length equals 19 residues. Between the trimmed V and J ends, which lost 5 bases and 0 bases, there was a span of 23 bases. The CDR3 region is CASSKLGGDRPASNQPQHF. The CDR3 region has the DNA TGTGCCAGCAGTAAATTAGGGGGTGATCGGCCAGCTAGCAATCAGCCCCAGCATTTT. The whole variable domain, filled in from reference TRBV25-1 and TRBJ1-5, reads EADIYQTPRYLVIGTGKKITLECSQTMGHDKMYWYQQDPGMELHLIHYSYGVNSTEKGDLSSESTVSRIRTEHFPLTLESARPSHTSQYLCASSKLGGDRPASNQPQHFGDGTRLSIL.

This clonotype was seen repeatedly, ten times or more. The chain combines TRBV9 with TRBJ2-3; perhaps TRBD2 as D (6 bases). Germline values: CDR1 SGDLS, CDR2 YYNGEE. This CDR3 spans 17 amino acids. Trimming pared 0 bases from V and 2 bases from J, leaving 16 bases between. CDR3 in amino acids: CASSVGGRGGPTDTQYF. CDR3 bases: TGTGCCAGCAGCGTAGGGGGTCGTGGAGGGCCCACAGATACGCAGTATTTT.